This TCR beta chain was sequenced in a study of blood T cell repertoires in COVID-19. Whole-study context: The analysed material was cDNA or gDNA that came from T cells, B-cell-depleted T cells, or PBMCs.

In germline, CDR1 is MNHEY, CDR2 SVGAGI. CDR3 length equals 13 residues. Trimming left V 5 bases short and J 5 bases short, with 12 bases between. TCRdb's table, derived via immunoSEQ multiplex PCR, lists solely in-frame clones and lacks some. The sample carries roughly 260,000 clones, roughly 80% recorded once. The genes are TRBV6-5 and TRBJ1-1; D is unclear. Sequencing was carried out using PBMCs or T cells enriched from blood (not recorded which). The receptor was isolated from a woman in her thirties or forties who had been exposed to COVID-19. The CDR3 region is CASSRLGETEAFF. CDR3 DNA: TGTGCCAGCAGTAGACTCGGGGAAACTGAAGCTTTCTTT.